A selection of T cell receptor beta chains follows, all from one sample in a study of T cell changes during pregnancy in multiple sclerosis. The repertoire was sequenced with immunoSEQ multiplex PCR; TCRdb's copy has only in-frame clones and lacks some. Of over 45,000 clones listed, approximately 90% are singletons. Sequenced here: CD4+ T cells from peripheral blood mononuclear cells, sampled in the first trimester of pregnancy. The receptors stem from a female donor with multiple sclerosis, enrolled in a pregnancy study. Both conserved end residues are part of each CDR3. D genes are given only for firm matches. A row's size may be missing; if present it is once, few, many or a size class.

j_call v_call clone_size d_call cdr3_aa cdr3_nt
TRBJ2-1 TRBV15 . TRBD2 CATSTGLAGGPPYNEQFF TGTGCCACCAGCACAGGACTAGCGGGAGGGCCCCCCTACAATGAGCAGTTCTTC
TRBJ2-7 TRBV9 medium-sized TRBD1 CASSGGQDRYEQYF TGTGCCAGCAGCGGCGGACAGGACCGCTACGAGCAGTACTTC
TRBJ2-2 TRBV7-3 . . CASSLKTTTGELFF TGTGCCAGCAGCCTTAAAACAACGACCGGGGAGCTGTTTTTT
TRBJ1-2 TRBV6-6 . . CASSYSEGRGGDGYTF TGTGCCAGCAGTTACTCCGAAGGTCGGGGTGGCGATGGCTACACCTTC
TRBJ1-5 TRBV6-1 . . CASSDSGGSNQPQHF TGTGCCAGCAGTGATTCGGGGGGCAGCAATCAGCCCCAGCATTTT
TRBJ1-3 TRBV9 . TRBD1 CASSVGGTDSGNTIYF TGTGCCAGCAGCGTAGGCGGGACAGACTCTGGAAACACCATATATTTT
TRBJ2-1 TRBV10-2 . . CASSGSRRWARNEQFF TGCGCCAGCAGTGGTTCCAGGCGATGGGCTCGCAATGAGCAGTTCTTC
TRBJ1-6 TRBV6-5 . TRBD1 CASSYGQAQSPLHF TGTGCCAGCAGTTACGGACAGGCCCAATCACCCCTCCACTTT
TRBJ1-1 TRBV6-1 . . CASRPFRENTEAFF TGTGCCAGCAGGCCCTTCAGGGAGAACACTGAAGCTTTCTTT
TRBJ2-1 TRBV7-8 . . CASSLPLGQQFF TGTGCCAGCAGCCTACCCTTGGGCCAGCAGTTCTTC
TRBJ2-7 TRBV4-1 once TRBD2 CASSRTLLAESEQYF TGCGCCAGCAGCCGAACTCTCCTAGCGGAAAGCGAGCAGTACTTC
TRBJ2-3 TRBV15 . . CATSRDLGQDTQYF TGTGCCACCAGCAGAGATCTTGGGCAAGATACGCAGTATTTT
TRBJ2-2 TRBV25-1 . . CASSDVKGANTGELFF TGTGCCAGCAGTGATGTGAAAGGGGCTAACACCGGGGAGCTGTTTTTT